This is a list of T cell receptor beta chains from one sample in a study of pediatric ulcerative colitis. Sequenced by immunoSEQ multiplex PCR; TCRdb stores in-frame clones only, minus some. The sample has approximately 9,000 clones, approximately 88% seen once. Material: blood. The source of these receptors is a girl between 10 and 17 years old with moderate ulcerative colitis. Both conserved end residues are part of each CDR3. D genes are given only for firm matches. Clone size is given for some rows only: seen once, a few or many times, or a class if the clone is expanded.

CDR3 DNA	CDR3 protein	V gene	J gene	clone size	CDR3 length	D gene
TGTGCCAGCAAGGTCTCGGGAGTCTCCTACGAGCAGTACTTC	CASKVSGVSYEQYF	TRBV2	TRBJ2-7	.	14	.
TGTGCCAGCAGCGTAGCCCCGAAAGTGAACTATGGCTACACCTTC	CASSVAPKVNYGYTF	TRBV9	TRBJ1-2	.	15	.
TGTGCCAGCAGCTTTACAGGGGAAACTGAAGCTTTCTTT	CASSFTGETEAFF	TRBV5-6	TRBJ1-1	.	13	TRBD1
TGTGCTAGTGGTTTGCCCATGGAGCAAGAGACCCAGTACTTC	CASGLPMEQETQYF	TRBV12-5	TRBJ2-5	.	14	.
TGTGCCAGCAGTGAAGCCCTAGCGGGGGGAAAAGAGACCCAGTACTTC	CASSEALAGGKETQYF	TRBV6-1	TRBJ2-5	.	16	TRBD2
TGCGCCAGCAGCCAAGAGCGGGGAGAGCAGTTCTTC	CASSQERGEQFF	TRBV4-1	TRBJ2-1	.	12	.
TGCGCCAGCAGCTGGACGGGGGCCCTTTTTAGTGGCACAGATACGCAGTATTTT	CASSWTGALFSGTDTQYF	TRBV5-1	TRBJ2-3	.	18	.
TGTGCCAGCAGCCCCCGGTGGGGGGATGACACTGAAGCTTTCTTT	CASSPRWGDDTEAFF	TRBV9	TRBJ1-1	once	15	.
TGTGCCACCAAACAAGGGGGCGAAGAGACCCAGTACTTC	CATKQGGEETQYF	TRBV28	TRBJ2-5	.	13	TRBD1
TGTGCCAGCAGTTACGTCATGGGCTATAGCAATCAGCCCCAGCATTTT	CASSYVMGYSNQPQHF	TRBV6-6	TRBJ1-5	.	16	.
TGCGCCAGCAGCCTTATTCAGGGAGGAACAGATACGCAGTATTTT	CASSLIQGGTDTQYF	TRBV5-1	TRBJ2-3	.	15	.
TGTGCCAGCAGCGTAGATGGGGGAATTAATTCACCCCTCCACTTT	CASSVDGGINSPLHF	TRBV9	TRBJ1-6	.	15	.
TGTGCCAGCAGACCGAGGGACAGGTTCACAGATACGCAGTATTTT	CASRPRDRFTDTQYF	TRBV7-2	TRBJ2-3	.	15	TRBD1
TGTGCCAGCAGCCCCGATCCAAATCCTGACAGGGGACAACCGGGGGAGCAGTACTTC	CASSPDPNPDRGQPGEQYF	TRBV27	TRBJ2-7	once	19	TRBD1
TGTGCCAGCCAACTTGGTGGCGAGCAGTACTTC	CASQLGGEQYF	TRBV5-6	TRBJ2-7	.	11	.
TGCGCCAGCAGCCAGGTGGACAGAGAAGAGACCCAGTACTTC	CASSQVDREETQYF	TRBV4-1	TRBJ2-5	.	14	.
TGTGCCAGCAGCCGGACCTACGAGCAGTACTTC	CASSRTYEQYF	TRBV11-2	TRBJ2-7	.	11	.
TGTGCCACCAGCAGATATAACAGGGGAACCGGGGAGCTGTTTTTT	CATSRYNRGTGELFF	TRBV15	TRBJ2-2	.	15	TRBD1
TGTGCCGTGGGTGCAACTAATGAAAAACTGTTTTTT	CAVGATNEKLFF	TRBV19	TRBJ1-4	.	12	.
TGCGCCAGCAGCCAGAGTAAAAATAGCAATCAGCCCCAGCATTTT	CASSQSKNSNQPQHF	TRBV4-1	TRBJ1-5	few	15	.
TGTGCCAGCAGCTCTCGGGGGATCTACGAGCAGTACTTC	CASSSRGIYEQYF	TRBV5-6	TRBJ2-7	.	13	.
TGTGCCAGCAGCGTACAGACAGAGGCCGGGGAGCTGTTTTTT	CASSVQTEAGELFF	TRBV9	TRBJ2-2	.	14	.
TGTGCCAGTAGTCCTCGAGGACGGGGCGATAATGAAAAACTGTTTTTT	CASSPRGRGDNEKLFF	TRBV19	TRBJ1-4	.	16	.
TGTGCCAGCAGCTCGATTGCGGGAGTTAGCACAGATACGCAGTATTTT	CASSSIAGVSTDTQYF	TRBV7-3	TRBJ2-3	.	16	TRBD2
TGTGCCAGCAGGCGTACTGGGGCCAACGTCCTGACTTTC	CASRRTGANVLTF	TRBV5-5	TRBJ2-6	.	13	.
TGCGCCAGCAGCAGGGACTGGGCTAATGAAAAACTGTTTTTT	CASSRDWANEKLFF	TRBV5-1	TRBJ1-4	.	14	.
TGCGCCAGCAGCGCCGGGACTAGCGGGGGGGCCACCCAGTACTTC	CASSAGTSGGATQYF	TRBV5-1	TRBJ2-5	.	15	TRBD2
TGTGCCAGCAGCCAATCGCGTGGAGGGTTGTTTCGGAATGAGCAGTTCTTC	CASSQSRGGLFRNEQFF	TRBV16	TRBJ2-1	few	17	.
TGTGCCAGCAGCGACCGGGACAGGGTCAACGAGCAGTACTTC	CASSDRDRVNEQYF	TRBV7-9	TRBJ2-7	.	14	TRBD1
TGTGCCAGCAGCTTAGTTCTAAGGGACTTTTCGTTGGGAACAGATACGCAGTATTTT	CASSLVLRDFSLGTDTQYF	TRBV11-2	TRBJ2-3	.	19	.
TGTGCCAGCAGTGACAGATGGGATGGCTACACCTTC	CASSDRWDGYTF	TRBV28	TRBJ1-2	.	12	.
TGTGCCAGCAGACTATTTAACACCGGGGAGCTGTTTTTT	CASRLFNTGELFF	TRBV28	TRBJ2-2	.	13	.
TGCGCCAGCAGCTTGGGGAGGGGAGAGGACTATGGCTACACCTTC	CASSLGRGEDYGYTF	TRBV5-1	TRBJ1-2	.	15	.
TGTGCCAGTGGGGGGTCCACCTACAATGAGCAGTTCTTC	CASGGSTYNEQFF	TRBV6-5	TRBJ2-1	.	13	.
TGTGCCAGCAGTTACTCATGGGACAGGGACAATGAGCAGTTCTTC	CASSYSWDRDNEQFF	TRBV6-5	TRBJ2-1	.	15	TRBD1
TGTGCCAGCAGCGCCTCCTCTATGAACACCGGGGAGCTGTTTTTT	CASSASSMNTGELFF	TRBV6-4	TRBJ2-2	.	15	.
TGTGCCAGCAGCGATCAGCGGGCTGGGGGAGATACGCAGTATTTT	CASSDQRAGGDTQYF	TRBV5-5	TRBJ2-3	.	15	.
TGCGCCAGCAGCCAAGTGGGGGATTTCTACGAGCAGTACTTC	CASSQVGDFYEQYF	TRBV4-1	TRBJ2-7	.	14	.
TGCAGTGTTGGGGTAGGGGAGCAGTTCTTC	CSVGVGEQFF	TRBV20-1	TRBJ2-1	.	10	.
TGTGCCAGCAGTGAACTTCGACAGGACAATCAGCCCCAGCATTTT	CASSELRQDNQPQHF	TRBV6-1	TRBJ1-5	.	15	.
TGCGCCAGCAGCCAAGGAACTCTGAACACTGAAGCTTTCTTT	CASSQGTLNTEAFF	TRBV5-1	TRBJ1-1	.	14	.
TGTGCCAGCAGCGAAGTGGAGGAGACCTATGGCTACACCTTC	CASSEVEETYGYTF	TRBV7-9	TRBJ1-2	.	14	.
TGTGCCAGCAGACCGGGACTAGCGGGAGTCGGTACGCAGTATTTT	CASRPGLAGVGTQYF	TRBV28	TRBJ2-3	.	15	TRBD2
TGTGCCAGTAGTAGGGGCCTACTAGGCCCATCTGGAAACACCATATATTTT	CASSRGLLGPSGNTIYF	TRBV19	TRBJ1-3	.	17	.
TGCGCCAGCAGCCGGACTAGCGCGAGCTCCTACGAGCAGTACTTC	CASSRTSASSYEQYF	TRBV4-1	TRBJ2-7	.	15	TRBD2
TGTGCCAGCAGCGCAGGGGGCGCATCATTCACTGAGCAGTTCTTC	CASSAGGASFTEQFF	TRBV9	TRBJ2-1	.	15	TRBD1
TGTGCCAGCAGTTACGGGACACTTTACAATGAGCAGTTCTTC	CASSYGTLYNEQFF	TRBV6-5	TRBJ2-1	.	14	.